The 26 T cell receptor beta chains in this list originate from one sample, sequenced in a study of PD-1 blockade in classical Hodgkin lymphoma. Time point described: newly diagnosed, previously untreated cHL patient sample. Researchers report purifying CD4+ T cells from thawed PBMCs by magnetic negative selection. Using immunoSEQ multiplex PCR, the repertoire was profiled, and TCRdb retains in-frame clones only, with some absent. Found here are about 22,000 clones, 89% of them singletons; the top ten hold about 0.24%. Source material: CD4+ T cells from blood. The receptors come from a human donor with classical Hodgkin lymphoma.

This clone was found a few times. The V and J genes are TRBV6-1 and TRBJ1-1; D ambiguous. The length of the CDR3 is 11 residues. Germline values: CDR1 MNHNS, CDR2 SASEGT. The ends were cut back, 7 bases at V and 1 base at J, with 4 bases in the middle. This CDR3 is CASNQNTEAFF. DNA for the CDR3: TGTGCCAGCAACCAGAACACTGAAGCTTTCTTT.

This clone came up a few times. The rearrangement uses TRBV5-6 and TRBJ1-1; the D is unclear. The V and J ends lost 4 bases and 1 base respectively, with 11 bases between them. CDR1 SGHDT and CDR2 YYEEEE come from the germline V gene. The CDR3 is 14 residues long. The CDR3 here is CASSAGPTNTEAFF. In DNA, the CDR3 is TGTGCCAGCAGCGCCGGACCGACGAACACTGAAGCTTTCTTT.

V usage is TRBV19 and J usage is TRBJ1-2; tentative D call: TRBD1 (6 bases). The CDR3 extends over 15 amino acids. Trimming shortened V by 8 bases and J by 6 bases, and 22 bases separated the two germline ends. Germline V gives CDR1 LNHDA, CDR2 SQIVND (reference sequence). CDR3 DNA sequence: TGTGCCAGTTGTAATGTTGGGGGCGCGTTCCATGGCTACACCTTC. It encodes CASCNVGGAFHGYTF.

The rearrangement links TRBV18 to TRBJ2-5, with TRBD2 matching over 9 bases. The germline CDR1 and CDR2 sequences are KGHSH and LQKENI. J gave up 11 bases and V 3 bases, and 13 bases lay outside the gene matches. The CDR3 has 15 amino acids. CDR3 in amino acids: CASSPVAGEAGEQYF. The DNA for the CDR3 is TGTGCCAGCTCACCCGTAGCGGGAGAGGCGGGGGAGCAGTACTTC.

This chain joins TRBV5-1 and TRBJ1-1; D call uncertain. Germline V gene sequence: CDR1 SGHRS, CDR2 YFSETQ. The CDR3 covers 18 residues. Between the trimmed V and J ends, which lost 0 bases and 1 base, there was a span of 19 bases. CDR3 amino acids: CASSLGIFKISQNTEAFF. CDR3 nucleotide sequence: TGCGCCAGCAGCTTGGGCATTTTTAAAATATCTCAGAACACTGAAGCTTTCTTT. The entire variable domain, with the rest obtained from reference TRBV5-1 and TRBJ1-1, is as follows: KAGVTQTPRYLIKTRGQQVTLSCSPISGHRSVSWYQQTPGQGLQFLFEYFSETQRNKGNFPGRFSGRQFSNSRSEMNVSTLELGDSALYLCASSLGIFKISQNTEAFFGQGTRLTVV.

This chain uses TRBV6-6 with TRBJ2-7; TRBD1 is a possible D gene (5 bases). Per the germline V gene, CDR1 is MNHNY and CDR2 is SVGAGI (reference sequence). Trimming left V 6 bases short and J 6 bases short, with 15 bases between. The CDR3 spans 13 residues. CDR3 region: CASRVTAGSEQYF. As DNA, the CDR3 is TGTGCCAGCAGGGTGACAGCAGGTTCCGAGCAGTACTTC.

The chain couples TRBV7-9 to TRBJ2-1; 8 positions agree with TRBD1. The CDR3 is made up of 14 amino acids. V shed 6 bases, J shed 2 bases, and the junction held 3 bases outside the gene matches. In germline, CDR1 is SEHNR, CDR2 FQNEAQ (reference sequence). DNA for the CDR3: TGTGCCAGCAGACCGGGACAGGCCTACAATGAGCAGTTCTTC. It yields the protein CASRPGQAYNEQFF.

V usage is TRBV5-6 and J usage is TRBJ2-3, with TRBD1 matching 7 bases. The junction had 19 bases not matched to a gene; V was cut back by 4 bases and J by 2 bases. CDR3 size: 19 residues. From germline, CDR1 is SGHDT and CDR2 YYEEEE. Here the CDR3 DNA reads TGTGCCAGCAGCCCGTATCGACCGGGACAGTTGGCCTTCACAGATACGCAGTATTTT. Amino acids: CASSPYRPGQLAFTDTQYF.

The chain has TRBV7-6 and TRBJ2-3; a weak D match, TRBD2 (6 bases). From germline, CDR1 is SGHVS and CDR2 FNYEAQ. The ends were cut back, 1 base at V and 3 bases at J, with 14 bases in the middle. CDR3 length: 16 residues. The CDR3 nucleotides are TGTGCCAGCAGCTTAGGAGCAGGAGGGAGTACAGATACGCAGTATTTT. Protein sequence: CASSLGAGGSTDTQYF.

This chain uses TRBV9 with TRBJ2-1; 10 bases line up with TRBD2. J gave up 0 bases and V 0 bases, and 6 bases lay outside the gene matches. Looked up from germline, CDR1 is SGDLS and CDR2 is YYNGEE. The CDR3 runs to 18 residues. The CDR3 DNA sequence: TGTGCCAGCAGCGTAGCTAGCGGGAGCGGTAGCTCCTACAATGAGCAGTTCTTC. Translating gives CASSVASGSGSSYNEQFF.

The chain is built from TRBV13 and TRBJ1-1, with D possibly TRBD1 on 5 matching bases. CDR1 is PRHDT, CDR2 FYEKMQ, per germline (reference sequence). This CDR3 has 15 residues. V gave up 2 bases and J gave up 3 bases, with 13 bases separating them. The CDR3 sequence: CASSLRGAYYTEAFF. The CDR3 DNA sequence: TGTGCCAGCAGCTTACGAGGGGCCTACTACACTGAAGCTTTCTTT. Full variable domain (rest looked up from reference TRBV13 and TRBJ1-1): AAGVIQSPRHLIKEKRETATLKCYPIPRHDTVYWYQQGPGQDPQFLISFYEKMQSDKGSIPDRFSAQQFSDYHSELNMSSLELGDSALYFCASSLRGAYYTEAFFGQGTRLTVV.

This chain's CDR3 is CASSPSPSGTTDTQYF. CDR3 DNA sequence: TGTGCCAGCAGCCCTTCCCCCAGCGGAACCACAGATACGCAGTATTTT. The V gene is TRBV9, the J gene TRBJ2-3, with TRBD2 as a possible D gene (5 bases). Trimming cost V 4 bases and J 2 bases, with 17 bases left between them. Germline loops: CDR1 SGDLS, CDR2 YYNGEE. This CDR3 has 16 residues.

This rearrangement joins TRBV28 to TRBJ1-1; tentatively, D is TRBD1 (6 bases). The germline V gene encodes CDR1 MDHEN and CDR2 SYDVKM. This CDR3 comprises 14 residues. Deletions cut 9 bases from V and 1 base from J, with 15 bases between. CDR3 coding DNA: TGTGCCAGTCTTTCGGGGGGCGGGAACACTGAAGCTTTCTTT. Translated: CASLSGGGNTEAFF.

The V call is TRBV11-2, the J call TRBJ2-7, with unresolved D. Germline assignment: CDR1 SGHAT and CDR2 FQNNGV. Trimming pared 0 bases from V and 0 bases from J, leaving 9 bases between. The length of the CDR3 is 15 residues. In DNA, the CDR3 is TGTGCCAGCAGCTTAGATAAGGGTTTCTCCTACGAGCAGTACTTC. Translated, it gives CASSLDKGFSYEQYF.

This clone appeared a few times. The V and J genes are TRBV29-1 and TRBJ1-1, with D tentatively TRBD1 (5 bases). The V gene's germline CDR1 is SQVTM and CDR2 ANQGSEA. Trimming removed 6 bases at V and 4 bases at J, with 15 bases between. The CDR3 length is 13 residues. This CDR3 reads CSVQQGEGTEAFF. CDR3 sequence (DNA): TGCAGCGTACAACAAGGGGAAGGCACTGAAGCTTTCTTT.

The V and J genes are TRBV5-4 and TRBJ2-3, with a weak D call TRBD2 (6 bases). CDR3 length equals 16 residues. Germline V gene lookup returns CDR1 SGHNT and CDR2 YYREEE (reference sequence). The V gene lost 0 bases and the J gene lost 3 bases, with 14 bases spanning the gap. Here the CDR3 DNA reads TGTGCCAGCAGCTTGGCCTCGCGGGGAGGAACAGATACGCAGTATTTT. It codes for CASSLASRGGTDTQYF.

This clone is a singleton in its sample. V usage is TRBV19 and J usage is TRBJ1-1, with a tentative D call TRBD1 (5 bases). The germline gives CDR1 LNHDA, CDR2 SQIVND (reference sequence). Trimming stripped 4 bases from V and 2 bases from J, with 17 bases between. This CDR3 spans 16 amino acids. The CDR3 DNA follows: TGTGCCAGTAGTAATCCGCCGGGAACAGGCAACACTGAAGCTTTCTTT. This gives the protein CASSNPPGTGNTEAFF.

The CDR3 DNA is TGTGCCAGCAGCTTAGGAGGCTCGCAAGAGACCCAGTACTTC. Protein: CASSLGGSQETQYF. The J gene is TRBJ2-5, the V gene TRBV7-2; D call uncertain. CDR3 length equals 14 residues. V was shortened by 1 base and J by 2 bases, with 8 bases between the two germline ends. Germline lookup yields CDR1 SGHTA and CDR2 FQGNSA.

J is TRBJ1-1 and V is TRBV7-9; 7 positions agree with TRBD1. This CDR3 is 17 amino acids long. Germline-derived CDR1 and CDR2 are SEHNR and FQNEAQ (reference sequence). V lost 5 bases, J lost 6 bases, and 18 bases stayed unmatched. The CDR3: CASSPGGALFLLAEAFF. The DNA of the CDR3 is TGTGCCAGCAGCCCAGGGGGGGCTCTCTTTCTGTTGGCTGAAGCTTTCTTT. Complete variable domain (other parts from reference TRBV7-9 and TRBJ1-1): DTGVSQNPRHKITKRGQNVTFRCDPISEHNRLYWYRQTLGQGPEFLTYFQNEAQLEKSRLLSDRFSAERPKGSFSTLEIQRTEQGDSAMYLCASSPGGALFLLAEAFFGQGTRLTVV.

This clone has only one observation. CDR3 in amino acids: CAWSLSGSSYEQYF. CDR3 DNA: TGTGCCTGGAGTCTCAGCGGGAGCTCCTACGAGCAGTACTTC. V usage is TRBV30 and J usage is TRBJ2-7, with 8 bases fitting TRBD2. J was trimmed by 0 bases and V by 2 bases; bases with no gene match: 3. Germline assignment: CDR1 GTSNPN and CDR2 SVGIG (reference sequence). This CDR3 comprises 14 residues.

In its sample, this clone was seen a few times. The chain uses TRBV21-1 and TRBJ1-2. TRBV21-1 is noted as a pseudogene. The length of the CDR3 is 11 residues. This CDR3 reads CASRGIYGYTF. Written as DNA, the CDR3 is TGTGCCAGCAGGGGTATCTATGGCTACACCTTC.

The chain employs TRBV6-5 and TRBJ2-2; 7 bases fit TRBD1. V gave up 6 bases and J gave up 6 bases; unmatched junction bases: 7. The germline CDR1 and CDR2 sequences are MNHEY and SVGAGI. The CDR3 has 14 residues. This chain's CDR3 is CASRRDSAAGELFF. In DNA, the CDR3 is TGTGCCAGCAGAAGGGACAGCGCCGCCGGGGAGCTGTTTTTT.

The table lists this clone with a few counts. This chain uses TRBV19 with TRBJ2-2, with D unclear. The CDR3 consists of 14 residues. Germline CDR1 and CDR2: LNHDA and SQIVND (reference sequence). With 3 bases removed from V and 5 bases from J, the gap between germline ends came to 10 bases. Here the CDR3 reads CASSIHSRTGELFF. The CDR3 coding sequence is TGTGCCAGTAGTATTCACAGTAGGACCGGGGAGCTGTTTTTT.

The gene calls are TRBV4-1 and TRBJ2-1; no definite D call. V was pared by 6 bases and J by 5 bases, with 14 bases between. CDR1 is MGHRA and CDR2 is YSYEKL in the germline V gene. The CDR3 loop spans 14 amino acids. The CDR3 DNA is TGCGCCAGCAGTCCTCTTACAGCTAACAATGAGCAGTTCTTC. This sequence encodes CASSPLTANNEQFF.

The chain joins TRBV5-1 to TRBJ2-5; 9 bases map to TRBD2. From germline, CDR1 is SGHRS and CDR2 YFSETQ. V gave up 3 bases and J gave up 2 bases; unmatched junction bases: 5. There are 15 residues in the CDR3. CDR3 sequence reads: CASSSLAGAQETQYF. CDR3 in DNA: TGCGCCAGCAGCTCCTTAGCGGGGGCACAAGAGACCCAGTACTTC.

The chain employs TRBV6-5 and TRBJ2-7, with TRBD2 matching over 8 bases. The CDR3 has 15 residues. V was clipped by 0 bases and J by 2 bases; unmatched bases: 3. In germline, CDR1 is MNHEY, CDR2 SVGAGI. The chain's CDR3 is CASSYSKRGTYEQYF. The CDR3 bases are TGTGCCAGCAGTTACTCGAAGCGGGGGACCTACGAGCAGTACTTC.